Listed below are T cell receptor beta chains from one sample, sequenced in a study of cytomegalovirus exposure and HLA in healthy donors. Assay used: immunoSEQ multiplex PCR; TCRdb lists only in-frame clones, some missing. This table holds about 340,000 clones, 80% to 90% found once. What was sequenced was PBMCs. Receptors originate from a woman younger than 35 in good health and CMV-seronegative. Both conserved end residues are part of each CDR3. The D gene is left open where the match is weak. Rows give clone size only sometimes, using once, few, many, or a class for an expanded clone.

V	size	D	J	DNA	CDR3
TRBV14	.	.	TRBJ2-2	TGTGCCACCTCGTTAATCCCGGGCGGGGAGCTGTTTTTT	CATSLIPGGELFF
TRBV2	.	TRBD1	TRBJ1-2	TGTGCCAGCCAAAGACAGGGGGGTGGCTACACCTTC	CASQRQGGGYTF
TRBV19	.	.	TRBJ2-2	TGTGCCAGTAGTCCGAACCCGACAGGGAACACCGGGGAGCTGTTTTTT	CASSPNPTGNTGELFF
TRBV4-1	.	TRBD2	TRBJ2-7	TGCGCCAGCAGCCAAGATAGGACTAGCGGCTCCTACGAGCAGTACTTC	CASSQDRTSGSYEQYF
TRBV5-1	.	TRBD1	TRBJ1-2	TGCGCCAGCAGCTTGGATGGAGGGGGCTATTTTGGCTACACCTTC	CASSLDGGGYFGYTF
TRBV28	.	.	TRBJ1-2	TGTGCCAGCAGTTTAAGTCTCCCCGTCGGAGATGGCTACACCTTC	CASSLSLPVGDGYTF
TRBV18	.	.	TRBJ2-1	TGTGCCAGCTCACCGCTTGGAGACAATGAGCAGTTCTTC	CASSPLGDNEQFF
TRBV18	once	TRBD1	TRBJ1-1	TGTGCCAGCTCACCAGGCACAGGGGACCGCACTGAAGCTTTCTTT	CASSPGTGDRTEAFF
TRBV6-5	few	.	TRBJ2-2	TGTGCCTCACGACTAGGATTTGCCGGGGAGCTGTTTTTT	CASRLGFAGELFF
TRBV7-2	.	TRBD1	TRBJ1-1	TGTGCCAGCAGCGCGGACAGGGAGGTCACTGAAGCTTTCTTT	CASSADREVTEAFF
TRBV15	.	.	TRBJ2-1	TGTGCCACCAGCAGAACAGGGTTGATGGAGCAGTTCTTC	CATSRTGLMEQFF
TRBV6-4	.	.	TRBJ2-7	TGTGCCAGCAGGCCAGTTTGCTCCTACGAGCAGTACTTC	CASRPVCSYEQYF
TRBV5-1	.	.	TRBJ1-2	TGCGCCAGCAGCTTGGAGGGGGGCTACACCTTC	CASSLEGGYTF
TRBV2	.	TRBD2	TRBJ2-3	TGTGCCAGCAGCCCTAGCGGGAGGGCAGATACGCAGTATTTT	CASSPSGRADTQYF
TRBV19	.	TRBD1	TRBJ1-1	TGTGCCAGTAGTAGACTCCAGGGGGATGGTAACACTGAAGCTTTCTTT	CASSRLQGDGNTEAFF
TRBV9	once	TRBD1	TRBJ2-1	TGTGCCAGCAGCGGACTTTCAGGGGGCCATGAGCAGTTCTTC	CASSGLSGGHEQFF
TRBV28	once	.	TRBJ1-1	TGTGCCAGCAGTTTAGGGCGGGGGGGCACTGAAGCTTTCTTT	CASSLGRGGTEAFF
TRBV2	.	TRBD2	TRBJ2-2	TGTGCCAGCGAGGCGGGGGGAAACACCGGGGAGCTGTTTTTT	CASEAGGNTGELFF
TRBV9	.	.	TRBJ2-3	TGTGCCAGCAGCCCAAGCGGGTATAGCACAGATACGCAGTATTTT	CASSPSGYSTDTQYF
TRBV11-2	.	.	TRBJ2-1	TGTGCCAGCAGCTTTGGGCAGGGAGGTGAGCAGTTCTTC	CASSFGQGGEQFF
TRBV15	.	.	TRBJ1-1	TGTGCCACCAGCAGAGCCTGGAGACTAAGGGCTTTCTTT	CATSRAWRLRAFF
TRBV7-9	.	.	TRBJ2-3	TGTGCCAGCAAGGTCCGGGGAGTTGGAGATACGCAGTATTTT	CASKVRGVGDTQYF
TRBV5-6	.	.	TRBJ2-7	TGTGCCAGCAGCTTGGGGCACAATCCCTCCTACGAGCAGTACTTC	CASSLGHNPSYEQYF
TRBV7-2	.	.	TRBJ1-5	TGTGCCAGCAGCTTACCGGGGATCCCGGGCAATCAGCCCCAGCATTTT	CASSLPGIPGNQPQHF
TRBV6-4	.	TRBD2	TRBJ2-3	TGTGCCAGCAGTCAGGGACTAGCGGGAGTTGGAGATACGCAGTATTTT	CASSQGLAGVGDTQYF
TRBV27	.	.	TRBJ2-5	TGTGCCAGCAGTCCCACCACAGGGCCCCCTGTCCAAGAGACCCAGTACTTC	CASSPTTGPPVQETQYF
TRBV5-4	.	TRBD2	TRBJ2-5	TGTGCCAGCAGCCTAAGGGAGGGGAAAGAGACCCAGTACTTC	CASSLREGKETQYF
TRBV28	.	TRBD1	TRBJ2-1	TGTGCCAGCAGACAGGGGGCGAATTACAATGAGCAGTTCTTC	CASRQGANYNEQFF